This TCR beta chain was sequenced in a study of blood T cell repertoires in COVID-19. There are a few counts of this clone. Libraries were prepared by immunoSEQ multiplex PCR; TCRdb keeps only in-frame clonotypes and omits some of them. The sample has more than 95,000 clones, about 70% seen once. This CDR3 has 17 amino acids. Germline V gene lookup returns CDR1 SGHTA and CDR2 FQGTGA. With V trimmed by 3 bases and J by 5 bases, 13 bases remained unmatched. The source is a man between 60 and 75 years old with acute or convalescent COVID-19. The rearrangement uses TRBV7-3 and TRBJ2-1; 7 bases are shared with TRBD2. The sequenced material came from peripheral blood. The CDR3 DNA reads as TGTGCCAGCAGCTTGTGGGCGGCTAGCGGATTCCACAATGAGCAGTTCTTC. Translating gives CASSLWAASGFHNEQFF.